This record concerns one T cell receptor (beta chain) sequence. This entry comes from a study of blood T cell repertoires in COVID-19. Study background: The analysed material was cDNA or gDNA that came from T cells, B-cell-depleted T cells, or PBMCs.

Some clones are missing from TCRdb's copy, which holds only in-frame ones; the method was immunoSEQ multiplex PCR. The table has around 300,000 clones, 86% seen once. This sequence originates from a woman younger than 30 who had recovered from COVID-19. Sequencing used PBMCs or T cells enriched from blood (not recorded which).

DNA of the CDR3: TGTGCCAGCAGAGAACCGGGACAGAGCAATCAGCCCCAGCATTTT. This gives the protein CASREPGQSNQPQHF. This chain links TRBV28 with TRBJ1-5; TRBD1 agrees at 7 bases. From germline, CDR1 is MDHEN and CDR2 SYDVKM. The CDR3 extends over 15 amino acids. V dropped 6 bases and J dropped 1; count of bases not matched to a gene: 6.